This TCR beta chain was identified during a study of post-analysis software for immune sequencing data. Study findings and constraints: Batch-matched samples strongly co-clustered by F measure. In patients, TRBV5-6, TRBV5-1 and TRBV20-1 belonged to about five TRBV segments found more frequently than in controls. Controls' normalized Chao1 diversity significantly exceeded that of multiple sclerosis patients.

About this clonotype: The antigen is not known.

Unique molecular identifiers were built into the TCR beta cDNA libraries. Yield was approximately 500,000 cDNA molecules from approximately 0.95 to 9.8 million T cells. TCRdb itself ran the PCR reads through MiXCR, one entry per CDR3 protein. The table lists hundreds of thousands of distinct CDR3 sequences, less than 35% of them singletons. This CDR3 comprises 15 residues. Trimming cost V 3 bases and J 3 bases; bases outside gene matches: 3. Per germline, CDR1 MDHEN and CDR2 SYDVKM. Sequencing used blood. This clonotype was sampled from a girl aged 10 to 17 with multiple sclerosis. This rearrangement joins TRBV28 to TRBJ2-3; 10 bases agree with TRBD2. CDR3 coding DNA: TGTGCCAGCAGTTTTGCGGGACTAGCGACAGATACGCAGTATTTT. This gives the protein CASSFAGLATDTQYF.